This T cell receptor beta chain was found in a study of identical twins. Many counts were recorded for this clonotype. Its antigen remains unknown. The study's findings and limits: Recombination models fit unrelated individuals' TCR alpha sharing but underestimated twins'. Conclusions came from cross-sectional statistical analysis, not from following the same donors.

TCRdb passed the 5' RACE reads through MiXCR, listing each CDR3 protein once. The table includes about 520,000 distinct CDR3 sequences, under 25% detected once. CDR3 size: 22 residues. Germline CDR1 and CDR2: DFQATT and SNEGSKA (reference sequence). V gave up 2 bases and J gave up 0 bases; unmatched junction bases: 21. The same data also contributed to another study, on T cells expressing NK-cell markers. This second study notes: From sorted CD3+CD56+NKG2C+, CD3+CD56+NKG2C- and CD3+CD56-NKG2C+ T cells came the TCR beta repertoires.

This chain links TRBV20-1 with TRBJ2-1; TRBD2 agrees at 11 bases. This TCR was recovered from a woman aged 18-29 years in good health. The sequenced sample was CD4+ T cells sorted from blood. Written as DNA, the CDR3 is TGCAGTGCTAGACTAGACCACGTTATTAGCGGGAGGGCCGGGAGCTCCTACAATGAGCAGTTCTTC. This gives the protein CSARLDHVISGRAGSSYNEQFF.